The text below deals with one TCR beta chain. The data derive from a study of identical twins. Every donor was a healthy Caucasian. This CDR3 comprises 16 residues. V was clipped by 3 bases and J by 4 bases; unmatched bases: 10. TCRdb used MiXCR to reprocess the 5' RACE reads, holding one entry per CDR3 protein. This table has about 480,000 distinct CDR3 sequences, 13% to 15% appearing once. This same sample was also part of a study on yellow fever vaccine responses in identical twins.

Sequencing was carried out using CD4+ T cells sorted from blood. This TCR derives from a woman aged 18-29 years in good health. The gene calls are TRBV12-3 or TRBV12-4 and TRBJ1-1, with 8 bases matching TRBD1. CDR3 region: CASSLFGGTGGTEAFF. The CDR3 nucleotides are TGTGCCAGCAGTTTGTTCGGTGGAACAGGGGGCACTGAAGCTTTCTTT.